This paragraph reports one TCR beta chain. This record comes from a study of blood T cell repertoires in COVID-19. Looking at the study overall: Spain, Italy and the United States supplied samples that represented acute and convalescent COVID-19.

Measured with immunoSEQ multiplex PCR; TCRdb has only the in-frame clones, and not every one. The table has under 200,000 clones, roughly 84% seen once. While infection was still active, Seattle patients were enrolled and then followed longitudinally. Per germline, CDR1 ENHRY and CDR2 SYGVKD. CDR3 size: 14 residues. Between the trimmed V and J ends, which lost 7 bases and 0 bases, there was a span of 13 bases. Sequencing input: peripheral blood. The rearrangement uses TRBV10-3 and TRBJ2-7; D might be TRBD2 (5 bases). This receptor was identified in a woman in her sixties or seventies with COVID-19, enrolled during active disease. The CDR3 reads CAIKSGDSSYEQYF. The CDR3 DNA is TGTGCCATCAAGTCCGGGGATAGCTCCTACGAGCAGTACTTC.